This entry concerns a single T cell receptor beta chain. The antigen remains undetermined. From germline, CDR1 is LNHDA and CDR2 SQIVND (reference sequence). The CDR3 spans 19 residues. V was pared by 3 bases and J by 3 bases, with 8 bases of the junction left unmatched. This record comes from a study of T cell repertoires in cytomegalovirus infection. Study conclusions and caveats: Cumulated frequencies of public TCR beta families served to identify carriers of CMV plus the relevant HLA. Ex vivo responses were dominated by HLA-C-restricted CMV-specific TCR beta clonotypes.

TCRdb re-called the reads with MiXCR, one entry per CDR3 protein. Of about 920,000 distinct CDR3 sequences in the sample, less than 35% were seen once. This chain connects TRBV19 to TRBJ2-1, with 16 bases aligning to TRBD2. This specimen was cultured CD8+ T cells from PBMCs, taken from culture after CMV antigen stimulation. The clonotype originates from a human donor in good health (CMV status not recorded). Some clones in this sample may be carry-over from other donors' samples. As DNA, the CDR3 is TGTGCCAGTAGTATCGCCGGGACTAGCGGGGGGGGAAGCTACAATGAGCAGTTCTTC. It codes for CASSIAGTSGGGSYNEQFF.